The 5 T cell receptor beta chains below come from one sample, sequenced in a study of blood T cells in healthy people across ages. Sample-barcoded 5' priming and a J-beta primer mix drove a second PCR of about 6 to 11 cycles. MiXCR, run by TCRdb on the 5' RACE reads, gives a single entry per CDR3 protein. The data show about 840,000 distinct CDR3 sequences, almost 30% seen once. This same sample was also part of a study on T cells of mothers and their children.

Sequenced input: blood. These receptors originate from a woman aged 40 to 50 in good health.

This clonotype was found a few times. V is TRBV12-3 or TRBV12-4 and J is TRBJ1-1, with no clear D. This CDR3 is 13 amino acids long. V was shortened by 6 bases and J by 1 base, with 9 bases between the two germline ends. DNA of the CDR3: TGTGCCAGCAGCCCGGTTCAGAACACTGAAGCTTTCTTT. Amino acids: CASSPVQNTEAFF.

The chain employs TRBV6-6 and TRBJ1-5, with D possibly matching TRBD1 (6 bases). The CDR3 is 13 amino acids. The V end was cut by 6 bases, the J end by 6 bases, with 12 bases between. The germline CDR1 and CDR2 sequences are MNHNY and SVGAGI (reference sequence). The CDR3, as DNA: TGTGCCAGCAGCTCACAGGGATCTCAGCCCCAGCATTTT. It yields the protein CASSSQGSQPQHF.

To note about this clonotype: This could be a read error, since a much larger clone is one nucleotide away. This chain links TRBV7-2 with TRBJ2-4; 9 positions agree with TRBD1. Germline CDR1 SGHTA, CDR2 FQGNSA. The trim removed 6 bases at V and 10 bases at J, leaving 10 bases unmatched. The CDR3 loop spans 14 amino acids. The CDR3 region has the DNA TGTGCCAGCAGACCGGGACAGGGAGGAGGAATTCAGTACTTC. It yields the protein CASRPGQGGGIQYF.

The rearrangement joins TRBV12-3 or TRBV12-4 to TRBJ1-6, with a weak D call TRBD1 (5 bases). The CDR3 extends over 15 amino acids. V lost 2 bases and J 5 bases, leaving 10 bases between the germline ends. CDR3 region: CASSLYSDNNSPLHF. The CDR3 DNA reads TGTGCCAGCAGTTTATATTCGGACAATAATTCACCCCTCCACTTT.

A note on this clonotype: This may come from a read error, since a much larger clone is one base off. CDR3 protein: CSVRQDQISYEQYF. The CDR3 nucleotides are TGCAGCGTTCGACAGGACCAAATCTCCTACGAGCAGTACTTC. The chain combines TRBV29-1 with TRBJ2-7, with D maybe TRBD1 (6 bases). The CDR3 length is 14 residues. CDR1 SQVTM and CDR2 ANQGSEA come from the germline V gene. The V end lost 5 bases, the J end lost 0 bases, and 14 bases lay between the germline ends.